These 30 T cell receptor beta chains share one sample of origin, sequenced in a study of Tregs in tolerant kidney transplant recipients. Clones were read by immunoSEQ multiplex PCR, and TCRdb kept only the in-frame ones, dropping some. The sample holds approximately 50,000 clones. The sequences come from CD4+ T cells from blood, collected before the transplant. All receptors come from a human donor who received a combined kidney and bone marrow transplant.

Comment on this clone: The read ends 3 residues before the CDR3 terminus; that terminus is restored from the germline J gene. The chain has TRBV7-9 and TRBJ2-1, with D unclear. Trimming left V 5 bases short and J 8 bases short, with 7 bases between. The CDR3 has 11 residues. Germline V gene lookup returns CDR1 SEHNR and CDR2 FQNEAQ (reference sequence). The CDR3 protein is CASSPLYEQFF. CDR3 bases read: TGTGCCAGCAGCCCCCTCTATGAG.

As concerns this clone: The read ends 3 residues shy of where the CDR3 ends; the end is completed using the germline J gene. J is TRBJ2-7 and V is TRBV7-2; D may be TRBD1 (6 bases). The CDR3 totals 14 residues. The ends were cut back, 5 bases at V and 3 bases at J, with 14 bases in the middle. Germline-derived CDR1 and CDR2 are SGHTA and FQGNSA. CDR3 DNA, as far as it was read: TGTGCCAGCAGCACCCAAACAGGGTACTACGAG. Translating gives CASSTQTGYYE. The entire CDR3 reads CASSTQTGYYEQYF.

About this clone: Read coverage stops 3 residues before the CDR3 terminus; the germline J gene supplies the remainder. The chain is built from TRBV2 and TRBJ2-4; 9 bases align to TRBD2. J was trimmed by 4 bases and V by 7 bases; bases with no gene match: 14. Germline V gene data show CDR1 as SNHLY and CDR2 as FYNNEI. CDR3 length: 17 residues. Partial CDR3 DNA: TGTGCCAGCACAAACCCCGGGACTAGCATGGGGAAAAACATT. This sequence encodes CASTNPGTSMGKNI. The CDR3 reads in full as CASTNPGTSMGKNIQYF.

In regard to this clone: The read terminates 3 residues before the CDR3 end, so the remaining end is supplied by the germline J gene. The chain combines TRBV2 with TRBJ2-7; 9 bases are shared with TRBD1. There are 15 residues in the CDR3. V shed 4 bases, J shed 1 base, and the junction held 5 bases outside the gene matches. CDR1 is SNHLY and CDR2 is FYNNEI in the germline V gene. CDR3: CASSAGTGNSYEQYF. The sequenced CDR3 bases are TGTGCCAGCAGTGCCGGGACAGGGAATTCCTACGAG. The full variable domain, rest sourced from reference TRBV2 and TRBJ2-7, is EPEVTQTPSHQVTQMGQEVILRCVPISNHLYFYWYRQILGQKVEFLVSFYNNEISEKSEIFDDQFSVERPDGSNFTLKIRSTKLEDSAMYFCASSAGTGNSYEQYFGPGTRLTVT.

The DNA read from the CDR3 is TGTGCCAGCAGTTACCCTCAGACTTCCTACAATGAG. Translating gives CASSYPQTSYNE. The entire CDR3 reads CASSYPQTSYNEQFF. The genes are TRBV6-2 or TRBV6-3 and TRBJ2-1, with D hard to call. Sequencing ends 3 residues short of the CDR3 end; the germline J gene provides the rest. The CDR3 is 15 residues long. Germline lookup yields CDR1 MNHEY and CDR2 SVGEGT. V dropped 2 bases and J dropped 1 base, with 9 bases sitting between them.

As regards this clone: The CDR3 end is not reached by the read, which stops 3 residues before it; the germline J gene fills it in. The V gene is TRBV7-7, the J gene TRBJ2-5, with 9 bases fitting TRBD2. V was clipped by 4 bases and J by 5 bases; unmatched bases: 2. The germline gives CDR1 SSHAT, CDR2 FNYEAQ (reference sequence). This CDR3 is 13 amino acids long. CDR3 DNA (partial): TGTGCCAGCAGCTCCGGACTAGCGGAGACC. Translated: CASSSGLAET. The complete CDR3 sequence is CASSSGLAETQYF.

Comments on this clone: The read stops 3 residues short of the end of the CDR3; the missing end is completed from the germline J gene. The chain has TRBV7-2 and TRBJ2-7, with D unclear. The CDR3 has 13 residues. Germline CDR1 is SGHTA and CDR2 is FQGNSA. Trimming removed 3 bases from V and 3 bases from J, with 9 bases in between. Incomplete CDR3 DNA: TGTGCCAGCAGCTTCCAGGTCGGCTACGAG. Amino acids: CASSFQVGYE. From start to end, the CDR3 is CASSFQVGYEQYF.

CDR3 bases read: TGTGCCAGCAGAGGGGGCAGGGCGAACACTGAA. As protein: CASRGGRANTE. The full CDR3 protein reads CASRGGRANTEAFF. The chain couples TRBV7-2 to TRBJ1-1; 7 bases are shared with TRBD1. The CDR3 end falls 3 residues outside the read, so it is completed with the germline J gene. Germline assignment: CDR1 SGHTA and CDR2 FQGNSA. The CDR3 is made up of 14 amino acids. J was trimmed by 1 base and V by 6 bases; bases with no gene match: 5.

A word on this clone: Read sequence stops 3 residues before the CDR3 end, and the germline J gene provides the missing end. This chain joins TRBV29-1 and TRBJ1-4, with 7 nucleotides matching TRBD1. CDR1 SQVTM and CDR2 ANQGSEA come from the germline V gene. V shed 7 bases and J 7 bases; nucleotides not matched to a gene: 12. This CDR3 has 14 residues. CDR3 bases read: TGCAGCGGCTTGAAGACAGGGTCGGGTGAAAAA. This sequence encodes CSGLKTGSGEK. The CDR3, in full, reads CSGLKTGSGEKLFF.

About this clone: Read sequence stops 3 residues before the CDR3 end, and the germline J gene provides the missing end. V and J are TRBV7-9 and TRBJ1-1, with D possibly matching TRBD1 (6 bases). CDR1 SEHNR and CDR2 FQNEAQ come from the germline V gene (reference sequence). The CDR3 is 13 amino acids. Trimming took off 5 bases at V and 3 bases at J, with 10 bases between the two ends. CDR3 bases read: TGTGCCAGCAGCCCCGGACAGTACACTGAA. Amino acid sequence: CASSPGQYTE. The full-length CDR3 reads as CASSPGQYTEAFF.

Concerning this clone itself: The read halts 3 residues ahead of the CDR3 end, with the missing end drawn from the germline J gene. The V call is TRBV11-2, the J call TRBJ2-1, with 8 bases fitting TRBD2. CDR3 size: 15 residues. The ends lost 8 bases at V and 3 bases at J; junction bases unmatched: 9. Germline V gene lookup returns CDR1 SGHAT and CDR2 FQNNGV. Here the CDR3 reads CASGKRGKGYNEQFF. The CDR3 bases that were read are TGTGCCAGCGGCAAGCGGGGGAAGGGCTACAATGAG. The whole variable domain, remainder taken from reference TRBV11-2 and TRBJ2-1, is EAGVAQSPRYKIIEKRQSVAFWCNPISGHATLYWYQQILGQGPKLLIQFQNNGVVDDSQLPKDRFSAERLKGVDSTLKIQPAKLEDSAVYLCASGKRGKGYNEQFFGPGTRLTVL.

A word on this clone: The sequenced fragment ends 3 residues before the CDR3 boundary, so the rest is inferred from the germline J gene. This rearrangement joins TRBV30 to TRBJ2-7, with D maybe TRBD1 (6 bases). With 5 bases removed from V and 4 bases from J, the gap between germline ends came to 15 bases. There are 13 residues in the CDR3. Germline V gene sequence: CDR1 GTSNPN, CDR2 SVGIG (reference sequence). The sequenced part of the CDR3 DNA is TGTGCCTGGGCCCCCGGGACACAATACGAG. It codes for CAWAPGTQYE. In full, the CDR3 reads CAWAPGTQYEQYF.

As regards this clone: The read gets to within 3 residues of the CDR3 end, and the germline J gene fills in the rest. The chain uses TRBV23-1 and TRBJ2-7, with 9 bases fitting TRBD2. TRBV23-1 is labeled an ORF, and its function is uncertain. This CDR3 is 17 amino acids long. With 0 bases clipped from V and 3 bases from J, the junction kept 9 bases outside the gene matches. CDR3 in amino acids: CASSQSRRGGLNYEQYF. The CDR3 bases that were read are TGCGCCAGCAGTCAATCCCGGCGGGGGGGACTCAACTACGAG.

Concerning this clone: The read stops 3 residues short of the end of the CDR3; the missing end is completed from the germline J gene. The J gene is TRBJ2-7, the V gene TRBV18; D uncertain. This CDR3 spans 12 amino acids. Per the germline V gene, CDR1 is KGHSH and CDR2 is LQKENI. Trimming shortened V by 8 bases and J by 5 bases, and 13 bases separated the two germline ends. The CDR3 here is CASATRFHEQYF. CDR3 DNA (partial): TGTGCCAGCGCCACTCGTTTCCACGAG.

As concerns this clone: The CDR3 extends 3 residues past the end of the read, so its final part is completed from the germline J gene. The chain has TRBV19 and TRBJ1-1, with TRBD1 identical over 8 bases. The CDR3 runs 16 residues. Unmatched junction bases numbered 11, after V lost 3 bases and J lost 5 bases. CDR1 and CDR2 from the germline V gene are LNHDA and SQIVND (reference sequence). The CDR3 sequence is CASSIGRGQARTEAFF. The CDR3 DNA, read in part, is TGTGCCAGTAGTATCGGCAGGGGGCAGGCCCGAACTGAA.

With respect to this clone: The read finishes 3 residues shy of the CDR3 end, and the germline J gene is used to complete it. The chain joins TRBV2 to TRBJ1-2, with TRBD1 as a possible D gene (5 bases). This CDR3 has 13 residues. CDR1 is SNHLY, CDR2 FYNNEI, per germline. V was shortened by 3 bases and J by 4 bases, with 9 bases between the two germline ends. The CDR3 loop is CASSDQGTYGYTF. The covered CDR3 bases are TGTGCCAGCAGTGATCAGGGAACCTATGGC.

Notes on this clone: The sequence runs out 3 residues before the end of the CDR3; the remainder is reconstructed from the germline J gene. The chain recombines TRBV18 with TRBJ1-2; no definite D call. Germline loops: CDR1 KGHSH, CDR2 LQKENI. The CDR3 spans 12 residues. CDR3 in amino acids: CASSPRQARYTF. The DNA read from the CDR3 is TGTGCCAGCTCACCACGGCAAGCGCGC.

With regard to this clone: The read terminates 3 residues ahead of where the CDR3 ends, so the germline J gene completes it. The gene calls are TRBV27 and TRBJ2-5; weak D call: TRBD2 (6 bases). V was shortened by 7 bases and J by 4 bases, with 25 bases between the two germline ends. This CDR3 is built from 17 residues. Germline V gives CDR1 MNHEY, CDR2 SMNVEV (reference sequence). CDR3 residues: CASTPLVYGRRGETQYF. Incomplete CDR3 DNA: TGTGCCAGCACCCCCCTGGTTTACGGGAGAAGGGGAGAGACC.

About this clone: The read terminates 3 residues ahead of where the CDR3 ends, so the germline J gene completes it. This chain uses TRBV7-2 with TRBJ2-7; no clear D. The germline CDR1 and CDR2 sequences are SGHTA and FQGNSA. The germline V and J ends were trimmed by 3 bases and 2 bases, with 8 bases remaining between them. This CDR3 contains 13 residues. Partial CDR3 DNA: TGTGCCAGCAGCTTGGCCCCTCCCTACGAG. This translates into CASSLAPPYE. The entire CDR3 sequence reads CASSLAPPYEQYF. Drawing the rest from reference TRBV7-2 and TRBJ2-7, the complete variable domain is GAGVSQSPSNKVTEKGKDVELRCDPISGHTALYWYRQSLGQGLEFLIYFQGNSAPDKSGLPSDRFSAERTGGSVSTLTIQRTQQEDSAVYLCASSLAPPYEQYFGPGTRLTVT.

Worth noting for this clone: The CDR3 extends 3 residues past the end of the read, so its final part is completed from the germline J gene. This chain links TRBV5-1 with TRBJ1-2, with D hard to call. V shed 0 bases and J shed 1 base, with 10 bases lying between them. This CDR3 contains 15 residues. The germline gives CDR1 SGHRS, CDR2 YFSETQ. Partial CDR3 DNA: TGCGCCAGCAGCTTGGTCCCTGACTATAACTATGGC. This translates into CASSLVPDYNYG. The complete CDR3 protein is CASSLVPDYNYGYTF. The complete variable domain, with remaining parts taken from reference TRBV5-1 and TRBJ1-2, reads KAGVTQTPRYLIKTRGQQVTLSCSPISGHRSVSWYQQTPGQGLQFLFEYFSETQRNKGNFPGRFSGRQFSNSRSEMNVSTLELGDSALYLCASSLVPDYNYGYTFGSGTRLTVV.

Turning to this clone: The read is 3 residues too short to cover the CDR3 end, so that end is filled in from the germline J gene. The V and J genes are TRBV6-2 or TRBV6-3 and TRBJ1-5; TRBD1 might be the D (5 bases). Germline V gene sequence: CDR1 MNHEY, CDR2 SVGEGT. This CDR3 contains 15 residues. Trimming left V 2 bases short and J 4 bases short, with 12 bases between. The part of the CDR3 DNA that was read is TGTGCCAGCAGTTACCCCACAAGGGGTAATCAGCCC. Its protein is CASSYPTRGNQP. The full CDR3 is CASSYPTRGNQPQHF.

Points on this clone: Sequencing ends 3 residues short of the CDR3 end; the germline J gene provides the rest. The J gene is TRBJ1-2, the V gene TRBV4-2, with TRBD1 matching 11 bases. The germline V gene encodes CDR1 LGHNA and CDR2 YNFKEQ. V was clipped by 6 bases and J by 7 bases; unmatched bases: 7. The CDR3 length is 14 residues. CDR3 DNA (partial): TGTGCCAGCAGTGGCGGACAGGGGGCGGTTGGC. This codes for CASSGGQGAVG. The CDR3 as a whole reads CASSGGQGAVGYTF.

Comments on this clone: The missing CDR3 end, 3 residues past where the read stops, is filled in from the germline J gene. J is TRBJ2-2 and V is TRBV20-1, with a tentative D call TRBD2 (6 bases). Germline CDR1 DFQATT, CDR2 SNEGSKA (reference sequence). V dropped 5 bases and J dropped 1 base, with 11 bases sitting between them. The length of the CDR3 is 14 residues. Partial CDR3 DNA: TGCAGTGCTCCCCACGGGGGGAACACCGGGGAG. Its translation: CSAPHGGNTGE. The entire CDR3 protein reads CSAPHGGNTGELFF.

Turning to this clone: The read ends 3 residues early relative to the CDR3; the germline J gene fills the gap. The V gene is TRBV10-2, the J gene TRBJ2-3; 9 nucleotides match TRBD2. There are 17 residues in the CDR3. V dropped 8 bases and J dropped 3; count of bases not matched to a gene: 15. Looked up from germline, CDR1 is WSHSY and CDR2 is SAAADI. CDR3 DNA, as far as it was read: TGCGCCAGCGCCGGACCCGATGGGACTAGCAGAACAGATACG. This codes for CASAGPDGTSRTDT. The full CDR3 protein is CASAGPDGTSRTDTQYF.

With regard to this clone: With the read ending 3 residues before the CDR3 end, the germline J gene is used to fill in that end. The chain recombines TRBV2 with TRBJ2-5; D not certain. V was shortened by 4 bases and J by 6 bases, with 3 bases between the two germline ends. The CDR3 is 10 amino acids. The germline CDR1 and CDR2 sequences are SNHLY and FYNNEI. The sequenced CDR3 bases are TGTGCCAGCAGTGTTAAGACC. Protein sequence: CASSVKT. The CDR3 in full is CASSVKTQYF.

A remark on this clone: The read comes to an end 3 residues before the CDR3 does, leaving the germline J gene to fill in the end. The V and J genes are TRBV6-4 and TRBJ2-2; 8 bases are a match to TRBD1. Per the germline V gene, CDR1 is MRHNA and CDR2 is SNTAGT. Trimming took 2 bases from V and 0 from J; bases not matched to a gene: 5. The CDR3 totals 17 residues. The part of the CDR3 DNA that was read is TGTGCCAGCAGTGACGTCAGGGGGCGAACGAACACCGGGGAG. Translating it yields CASSDVRGRTNTGE. The whole CDR3 protein reads CASSDVRGRTNTGELFF.

For this clone: Read coverage stops 3 residues before the CDR3 terminus; the germline J gene supplies the remainder. This chain uses TRBV7-9 with TRBJ1-2; TRBD1 might be the D (5 bases). The germline CDR1 and CDR2 sequences are SEHNR and FQNEAQ (reference sequence). V was pared by 0 bases and J by 0 bases, with 8 bases between. The CDR3 length is 15 residues. The CDR3 sequence: CASSLARQTNYGYTF. The CDR3 bases that were read are TGTGCCAGCAGCTTAGCCCGACAGACTAACTATGGC. Full variable domain (missing parts from reference TRBV7-9 and TRBJ1-2): DTGVSQNPRHKITKRGQNVTFRCDPISEHNRLYWYRQTLGQGPEFLTYFQNEAQLEKSRLLSDRFSAERPKGSFSTLEIQRTEQGDSAMYLCASSLARQTNYGYTFGSGTRLTVV.

In regard to this clone: The sequenced fragment ends 3 residues before the CDR3 boundary, so the rest is inferred from the germline J gene. This rearrangement joins TRBV7-8 to TRBJ1-1; perhaps TRBD1 as D (5 bases). Germline V gene lookup returns CDR1 SGHVS and CDR2 FQNEAQ. Trimming pared 0 bases from V and 1 base from J, leaving 6 bases between. The CDR3 spans 14 residues. The CDR3 region is CASSLAQGNTEAFF. The part of the CDR3 DNA that was read is TGTGCCAGCAGCTTAGCGCAGGGGAACACTGAA.

Turning to this clone: The read halts 3 residues ahead of the CDR3 end, with the missing end drawn from the germline J gene. The J gene is TRBJ1-2, the V gene TRBV7-2, with 7 bases that match TRBD1. CDR1 is SGHTA, CDR2 FQGNSA, per germline. This CDR3 region has 16 residues. V was clipped by 0 bases and J by 7 bases; unmatched bases: 11. Incomplete CDR3 DNA: TGTGCCAGCAGCTTAGCCGTGGACAGGATGTGGAGTGGC. Protein sequence: CASSLAVDRMWSG. In full, the CDR3 reads CASSLAVDRMWSGYTF.

Details on this clone: Coverage ceases 3 residues before the CDR3 finishes, and the germline J gene fills in the end. The chain carries TRBV6-1 and TRBJ1-5; 7 bases map to TRBD1. Trimming removed 3 bases from V and 9 bases from J; junction bases left unmatched: 11. Germline V gene data show CDR1 as MNHNS and CDR2 as SASEGT. This CDR3 comprises 15 residues. This CDR3 reads CASSEATGARRPQHF. Partial CDR3 DNA: TGTGCCAGCAGTGAGGCTACAGGGGCCCGCAGGCCC.